A single sample gave rise to the 27 T cell receptor beta chains below, sequenced in a study of blood T cell repertoires in COVID-19. Profiling relied on immunoSEQ multiplex PCR, and the TCRdb table lists in-frame clones only, not all of them. Of about 68,000 clones listed, about 86% are singletons. Sequenced input: peripheral blood. The source is a woman aged 55-69 years with acute or convalescent COVID-19.

This clone turned up a few times. V and J are TRBV7-3 and TRBJ2-7; D is ambiguous. Germline values: CDR1 SGHTA, CDR2 FQGTGA. The CDR3 runs 15 residues. Trimming removed 1 base at V and 3 bases at J, with 13 bases between. Here the CDR3 DNA reads TGTGCCAGCAGCTTAAGACCCGGAAGAGGCTACGAGCAGTACTTC. This codes for CASSLRPGRGYEQYF.

This sequence joins TRBV3-1 (or the pseudogene TRBV3-2) and TRBJ1-1; D uncertain. V was shortened by 4 bases and J by 11 bases, with 11 bases between the two germline ends. The CDR3 contains 11 residues. The germline V gene encodes CDR1 LGHDT and CDR2 YNNKEL (reference sequence). The CDR3 sequence is CASSLSGEAFF. Here the CDR3 DNA reads TGTGCCAGCAGCCTGAGTGGGGAGGCTTTCTTT.

The chain combines TRBV9 with TRBJ2-3; 7 nucleotides agree with TRBD2. V lost 0 bases, J lost 5 bases, and 12 bases stayed unmatched. This CDR3 spans 17 amino acids. Germline CDR1 is SGDLS and CDR2 is YYNGEE. The CDR3 reads CASSVVGGRAGGDTQYF. Written as DNA, the CDR3 is TGTGCCAGCAGCGTAGTAGGAGGGAGGGCCGGCGGAGATACGCAGTATTTT.

This chain uses TRBV18 with TRBJ2-1; 7 bases line up with TRBD1. J lost 5 bases, V lost 0 bases, and 7 bases had no gene match. Looked up from germline, CDR1 is KGHSH and CDR2 is LQKENI. The CDR3 has 16 residues. CDR3 DNA: TGTGCCAGCTCACCACCTTCCGGGACAGCGAACAATGAGCAGTTCTTC. It codes for CASSPPSGTANNEQFF.

The genes are TRBV5-8 and TRBJ1-5, with no clear D. V shed 6 bases and J shed 4 bases, with 14 bases lying between them. The CDR3 consists of 14 residues. Germline V lookup: CDR1 SGHTS, CDR2 YDEGEE. In nucleotides, the CDR3 is TGTGCCAGCACCCCAGTGAGCGGTAATCAGCCCCAGCATTTT. It codes for CASTPVSGNQPQHF.

This clone was detected only a few times. This chain links TRBV12-3 or TRBV12-4 with TRBJ2-7; 11 bases line up with TRBD2. J was trimmed by 4 bases and V by 6 bases; bases with no gene match: 2. The CDR3 contains 13 residues. The CDR3 loop is CASSLAGGYEQYF. The DNA for the CDR3 is TGTGCCAGCAGCCTAGCGGGAGGATACGAGCAGTACTTC.

This sequence joins TRBV11-2 and TRBJ1-1, with 8 positions matching TRBD1. Germline V gene sequence: CDR1 SGHAT, CDR2 FQNNGV. V was clipped by 6 bases and J by 0 bases; unmatched bases: 6. The CDR3 is 15 amino acids. The CDR3 region is CASRLMTGVNTEAFF. CDR3 DNA: TGTGCCAGCAGACTCATGACAGGGGTGAACACTGAAGCTTTCTTT.

The count of this clone is one. The DNA for the CDR3 is TGTGCCAGCAGTCAGAACGGACAGGGGATCGGAGGCTACACCTTC. Its translation: CASSQNGQGIGGYTF. This chain links TRBV28 with TRBJ1-2, with TRBD1 matching 9 bases. V gave up 5 bases and J gave up 8 bases; unmatched junction bases: 12. This CDR3 contains 15 residues. CDR1 is MDHEN and CDR2 is SYDVKM in the germline V gene.

This clone was observed a handful of times. The J gene is TRBJ1-1, the V gene TRBV18; no firm D call. The CDR3 is made up of 13 amino acids. Trimming removed 4 bases from V and 0 bases from J, with 6 bases in between. CDR1 KGHSH and CDR2 LQKENI come from the germline V gene. CDR3 coding DNA: TGTGCCAGCTCACTAGCCTTGAACACTGAAGCTTTCTTT. Its protein is CASSLALNTEAFF. Complete variable domain (other parts from reference TRBV18 and TRBJ1-1): NAGVMQNPRHLVRRRGQEARLRCSPMKGHSHVYWYRQLPEEGLKFMVYLQKENIIDESGMPKERFSAEFPKEGPSILRIQQVVRGDSAAYFCASSLALNTEAFFGQGTRLTVV.

This chain connects TRBV13 to TRBJ2-3; 10 bases are a match to TRBD2. Per germline, CDR1 PRHDT and CDR2 FYEKMQ (reference sequence). V shed 5 bases, J shed 4 bases, and the junction held 6 bases outside the gene matches. This CDR3 is 15 amino acids long. The CDR3 spells CASSLSGRPPDTQYF. The CDR3 DNA follows: TGTGCCAGCAGCCTTAGCGGGAGGCCCCCAGATACGCAGTATTTT. Full variable domain (outside the CDR3, taken from reference TRBV13 and TRBJ2-3): AAGVIQSPRHLIKEKRETATLKCYPIPRHDTVYWYQQGPGQDPQFLISFYEKMQSDKGSIPDRFSAQQFSDYHSELNMSSLELGDSALYFCASSLSGRPPDTQYFGPGTRLTVL.

V and J are TRBV2 and TRBJ2-2; 7 nucleotides align to TRBD1. In germline, CDR1 is SNHLY, CDR2 FYNNEI. The CDR3 is 16 amino acids. Trimming removed 5 bases from V and 6 bases from J; junction bases left unmatched: 12. The CDR3 loop is CASSSATGKDAGELFF. CDR3 nucleotide sequence: TGTGCCAGCAGTTCTGCGACAGGGAAAGACGCCGGGGAGCTGTTTTTT.

The genes are TRBV5-1 and TRBJ1-2; TRBD1 matches 9 bases. V trimming: 1 base; J trimming: 5 bases; junction bases outside the gene matches: 9. The germline CDR1 and CDR2 sequences are SGHRS and YFSETQ. This CDR3 comprises 16 residues. CDR3 coding DNA: TGCGCCAGCAGCTTGAAACCGGGACAGGGACCTTATGGCTACACCTTC. As protein: CASSLKPGQGPYGYTF.

This sequence joins TRBV6-5 and TRBJ1-2; 7 nucleotides agree with TRBD1. CDR3 length equals 15 residues. CDR1 and CDR2 from the germline V gene are MNHEY and SVGAGI. V gave up 5 bases and J gave up 5 bases; unmatched junction bases: 11. For the CDR3, the DNA is TGTGCCAGCAGTCGCACCCGGGACAGCAGATATGGCTACACCTTC. It specifies CASSRTRDSRYGYTF.

The sample holds one count of this clone. The CDR3 DNA reads TGTGCCAGCAGTTCTCGGAGCCTTAATGAAAAACTGTTTTTT. It codes for CASSSRSLNEKLFF. This chain joins TRBV28 and TRBJ1-4, with D unresolved. The CDR3 totals 14 residues. The V gene's germline CDR1 is MDHEN and CDR2 SYDVKM. Trimming removed 4 bases at V and 4 bases at J, with 10 bases between.

V is TRBV29-1 and J is TRBJ2-7; 14 nucleotides line up with TRBD2. This CDR3 is built from 13 residues. Germline V gives CDR1 SQVTM, CDR2 ANQGSEA. With 6 bases clipped from V and 5 bases from J, the junction kept 3 bases outside the gene matches. This CDR3 reads CSVGTSGRNEQYF. The CDR3 nucleotides read TGCAGCGTAGGGACTAGCGGGAGAAACGAGCAGTACTTC.

This sequence joins TRBV11-3 and TRBJ1-5; no definite D call. Germline CDR1 reads SGHNT; CDR2 reads YENEEA. CDR3 size: 18 residues. The V gene lost 4 bases and the J gene lost 2 bases, with 21 bases spanning the gap. As DNA, the CDR3 is TGTGCCAGCAGCTCCTTTAGAGGAAAGGAAAGTCGCAATCAGCCCCAGCATTTT. Protein: CASSSFRGKESRNQPQHF.

This chain connects TRBV19 to TRBJ2-7; 7 bases line up with TRBD1. Per germline, CDR1 LNHDA and CDR2 SQIVND (reference sequence). This CDR3 spans 16 amino acids. J was trimmed by 0 bases and V by 7 bases; bases with no gene match: 12. The chain's CDR3 is CASNSGTASHSYEQYF. DNA for the CDR3: TGTGCCAGTAATTCGGGGACAGCTTCTCACTCCTACGAGCAGTACTTC.

This sequence joins TRBV14 and TRBJ1-4; the D gene is possibly TRBD1 (6 bases). This CDR3 contains 13 residues. Between the trimmed V and J ends, which lost 1 base and 11 bases, there was a span of 11 bases. Germline-derived CDR1 and CDR2 are SGHDN and FVKESK. The CDR3 spells CASSQGTQGKLFF. In nucleotides, the CDR3 is TGTGCCAGCAGCCAAGGGACGCAGGGGAAACTGTTTTTT. Full variable domain (remainder filled in from reference TRBV14 and TRBJ1-4): EAGVTQFPSHSVIEKGQTVTLRCDPISGHDNLYWYRRVMGKEIKFLLHFVKESKQDESGMPNNRFLAERTGGTYSTLKVQPAELEDSGVYFCASSQGTQGKLFFGSGTQLSVL.

This chain uses TRBV24-1 with TRBJ2-7; the match to TRBD1 covers 8 bases. Germline V gene sequence: CDR1 KGHDR, CDR2 SFDVKD. The CDR3 is 15 residues long. The V and J ends lost 3 bases and 3 bases, in that order; junction bases with no gene match: 6. CDR3 nucleotide sequence: TGTGCCACCAGTGATGCGGGGACAGGCAACTACGAGCAGTACTTC. Encoded protein: CATSDAGTGNYEQYF.

The chain uses TRBV2 and TRBJ1-5; D is unresolved. Germline CDR1 and CDR2: SNHLY and FYNNEI. The CDR3 is made up of 14 amino acids. V was clipped by 7 bases and J by 7 bases, with 17 bases between them. The CDR3 protein is CASTERQVEQPQHF. CDR3 nucleotide sequence: TGTGCCAGCACCGAGCGGCAGGTGGAGCAGCCCCAGCATTTT.

This clone was seen once. The chain carries TRBV7-9 and TRBJ2-7, with TRBD2 identical over 13 bases. With V trimmed by 4 bases and J by 2 bases, 5 bases remained unmatched. The length of the CDR3 is 16 residues. The germline gives CDR1 SEHNR, CDR2 FQNEAQ (reference sequence). The DNA of the CDR3 is TGTGCCAGCAGCTCCGGACTAGCGGGGGTTGCCTACGAGCAGTACTTC. Protein: CASSSGLAGVAYEQYF. The variable domain in full, completed from reference TRBV7-9 and TRBJ2-7, reads DTGVSQNPRHKITKRGQNVTFRCDPISEHNRLYWYRQTLGQGPEFLTYFQNEAQLEKSRLLSDRFSAERPKGSFSTLEIQRTEQGDSAMYLCASSSGLAGVAYEQYFGPGTRLTVT.

The CDR3 here is CASSVSGTGSGEQYF. The DNA for the CDR3 is TGTGCCAGCAGCGTATCCGGGACAGGGTCAGGCGAGCAGTACTTC. The chain uses TRBV9 and TRBJ2-7, with 9 bases aligning to TRBD1. CDR3 length: 15 amino acids. The germline gives CDR1 SGDLS, CDR2 YYNGEE. V was pared by 1 base and J by 6 bases, with 8 bases of the junction left unmatched.

V and J are TRBV7-8 and TRBJ2-1; perhaps TRBD2 as D (6 bases). Trimming stripped 2 bases from V and 2 bases from J, with 10 bases between. This CDR3 comprises 15 residues. Germline V gene data show CDR1 as SGHVS and CDR2 as FQNEAQ. The CDR3 is CASSLIGGTYNEQFF. In DNA form, the CDR3 reads TGTGCCAGCAGCTTAATTGGCGGGACCTACAATGAGCAGTTCTTC.

Turning to this clone: Other DNA sequences in this sample translate to the same CDR3. The V call is TRBV2, the J call TRBJ1-5; D unresolved. Germline V gene lookup returns CDR1 SNHLY and CDR2 FYNNEI. The length of the CDR3 is 13 residues. Trimming took off 7 bases at V and 1 base at J, with 8 bases between the two ends. The CDR3 loop reads CASKEESNQPQHF. The CDR3 nucleotides are TGTGCCAGCAAAGAGGAGAGCAATCAGCCCCAGCATTTT.

The DNA of the CDR3 is TGTGCCAGCAGGGGACAGGGGCTTGAAAATCAGCCCCAGCATTTT. Its protein is CASRGQGLENQPQHF. The genes are TRBV2 and TRBJ1-5; 10 positions match TRBD1. The CDR3 loop spans 15 amino acids. V was pared by 6 bases and J by 4 bases, with 6 bases of the junction left unmatched. CDR1 and CDR2 from the germline V gene are SNHLY and FYNNEI. The full variable domain, completed using reference TRBV2 and TRBJ1-5, is EPEVTQTPSHQVTQMGQEVILRCVPISNHLYFYWYRQILGQKVEFLVSFYNNEISEKSEIFDDQFSVERPDGSNFTLKIRSTKLEDSAMYFCASRGQGLENQPQHFGDGTRLSIL.

A few counts support this clone. The rearrangement links TRBV24-1 to TRBJ1-3, with D unclear. This CDR3 is built from 15 residues. Trimming shortened V by 3 bases and J by 7 bases, and 15 bases separated the two germline ends. The germline V gene encodes CDR1 KGHDR and CDR2 SFDVKD. The CDR3 is CATSDPKSRTNTIYF. The CDR3 DNA sequence: TGTGCCACCAGTGATCCTAAATCAAGAACGAACACCATATATTTT.

The chain joins TRBV6-6 to TRBJ2-7; a possible D gene is TRBD1 (6 bases). Germline CDR1 is MNHNY and CDR2 is SVGAGI (reference sequence). The CDR3 loop spans 12 amino acids. V lost 6 bases and J 4 bases, leaving 10 bases between the germline ends. CDR3 in amino acids: CASSLGQYEQYF. The CDR3, as DNA: TGTGCCAGCAGCCTCGGACAGTACGAGCAGTACTTC.